Ten or more counts support the clone carrying this T cell receptor beta chain. This record comes from a study of patients and donors after allogeneic stem cell transplantation. Deletions cut 3 bases from V and 2 bases from J, with 3 bases between. The length of the CDR3 is 12 residues. Germline V gives CDR1 SGHTA, CDR2 FQGNSA. TCRdb passed the RT-PCR reads through MiXCR, listing each CDR3 protein once. This sample carries about a million distinct CDR3 sequences, under 20% of them seen once, and the ten largest clones take roughly 6%. Sequenced material: blood, either unsorted or a sorted T cell fraction (not recorded which). This receptor was obtained from a human donor who was either an allogeneic HSCT recipient or a stem cell or donor lymphocyte infusion donor (not recorded which). It is not recorded whose cells these are; they may come from a transplant donor. The chain carries TRBV7-2 and TRBJ2-3; D is undetermined. The CDR3 loop reads CASSFFTDTQYF. For the CDR3, the DNA is TGTGCCAGCAGCTTTTTCACAGATACGCAGTATTTT.